Listed here are 9 T cell receptor beta chains from one sample, sequenced in a study of blood T cell repertoires in COVID-19. Measured with immunoSEQ multiplex PCR; TCRdb has only the in-frame clones, and not every one. The sample has around 150,000 clones; 75% to 85% are singletons. The sample was PBMCs or T cells enriched from blood (not recorded which). The receptor source for this set is a man aged 40-49 years who had recovered from COVID-19.

This clone is a singleton in its sample. The rearrangement joins TRBV5-1 to TRBJ2-5; TRBD2 is a possible D gene (7 bases). Trimming cost V 5 bases and J 4 bases, with 18 bases left between them. Germline-derived CDR1 and CDR2 are SGHRS and YFSETQ. The CDR3 length is 15 residues. The CDR3 DNA is TGCGCCAGCAGGGCGGGGGCCGCATCGGGAGAGACCCAGTACTTC. It encodes CASRAGAASGETQYF.

This chain uses TRBV3-1 (or the pseudogene TRBV3-2) with TRBJ2-1; 8 nucleotides agree with TRBD2. V was clipped by 0 bases and J by 7 bases; unmatched bases: 8. CDR1 is LGHDT and CDR2 is YNNKEL in the germline V gene (reference sequence). The CDR3 is 16 residues long. The CDR3 here is CASSQELRGGRNEQFF. As DNA, the CDR3 is TGTGCCAGCAGCCAAGAACTACGCGGGGGGCGGAATGAGCAGTTCTTC.

Written as DNA, the CDR3 is TGTGCCAGCAGCCCTTCGGGGGGCAGCGGGGCTCAAGAGACCCAGTACTTC. Its protein product is CASSPSGGSGAQETQYF. This chain joins TRBV7-3 and TRBJ2-5, with D possibly being TRBD2 (7 bases). Germline CDR1 is SGHTA and CDR2 is FQGTGA. There are 17 residues in the CDR3. With 5 bases removed from V and 2 bases from J, the gap between germline ends came to 21 bases.

The chain recombines TRBV19 with TRBJ1-2, with TRBD1 matching over 9 bases. Germline trimming cut 10 bases from V and 6 bases from J; bases unmatched to any gene: 6. The CDR3 runs to 12 residues. The V gene's germline CDR1 is LNHDA and CDR2 SQIVND (reference sequence). The CDR3 DNA reads TGTGCCATTCAACAGGGGGCTCATGGCTACACCTTC. Translating gives CAIQQGAHGYTF.

This clone turned up a few times. The genes are TRBV19 and TRBJ1-2, with a weak D call TRBD1 (5 bases). The germline gives CDR1 LNHDA, CDR2 SQIVND (reference sequence). This CDR3 is built from 14 residues. The V end was cut by 3 bases, the J end by 3 bases, with 11 bases between. The CDR3 coding sequence is TGTGCCAGTAGTATCGGGGGATCGGACTATGGCTACACCTTC. It yields the protein CASSIGGSDYGYTF. The whole variable domain, remainder taken from reference TRBV19 and TRBJ1-2, is DGGITQSPKYLFRKEGQNVTLSCEQNLNHDAMYWYRQDPGQGLRLIYYSQIVNDFQKGDIAEGYSVSREKKESFPLTVTSAQKNPTAFYLCASSIGGSDYGYTFGSGTRLTVV.

The rearrangement uses TRBV12-3 or TRBV12-4 and TRBJ2-2; no definite D call. The CDR3 totals 13 residues. Trimming removed 7 bases at V and 5 bases at J, with 11 bases between. This chain's CDR3 is CASTLQETGELFF. CDR3 nucleotides: TGTGCCAGCACATTGCAGGAAACCGGGGAGCTGTTTTTT.

This sequence joins TRBV5-1 and TRBJ2-2; tentative D call: TRBD2 (5 bases). Trimming removed 3 bases at V and 6 bases at J, with 15 bases between. This CDR3 is 15 amino acids long. The V gene's germline CDR1 is SGHRS and CDR2 YFSETQ. CDR3 coding DNA: TGCGCCAGCAGCTCGGACTCACGCTCATCCGGGGAGCTGTTTTTT. Amino acid sequence: CASSSDSRSSGELFF. The whole variable domain, remainder taken from reference TRBV5-1 and TRBJ2-2, is KAGVTQTPRYLIKTRGQQVTLSCSPISGHRSVSWYQQTPGQGLQFLFEYFSETQRNKGNFPGRFSGRQFSNSRSEMNVSTLELGDSALYLCASSSDSRSSGELFFGEGSRLTVL.

The chain recombines TRBV6-5 with TRBJ2-3, with D possibly TRBD1 on 6 matching bases. Deletions cut 6 bases from V and 6 bases from J, with 16 bases between. The CDR3 is 14 amino acids. From germline, CDR1 is MNHEY and CDR2 SVGAGI. DNA for the CDR3: TGTGCCAGCAGATCAGGGGCGGCACCCGATACGCAGTATTTT. It is translated as CASRSGAAPDTQYF.

The chain combines TRBV2 with TRBJ2-2; TRBD1 might be the D (6 bases). The CDR3 runs to 18 residues. Between the trimmed V and J ends, which lost 7 bases and 0 bases, there was a span of 21 bases. CDR1 is SNHLY, CDR2 FYNNEI, per germline. The CDR3 reads CASKKDRYTFANTGELFF. The CDR3, as DNA: TGTGCCAGCAAAAAGGACAGATACACCTTCGCGAACACCGGGGAGCTGTTTTTT.